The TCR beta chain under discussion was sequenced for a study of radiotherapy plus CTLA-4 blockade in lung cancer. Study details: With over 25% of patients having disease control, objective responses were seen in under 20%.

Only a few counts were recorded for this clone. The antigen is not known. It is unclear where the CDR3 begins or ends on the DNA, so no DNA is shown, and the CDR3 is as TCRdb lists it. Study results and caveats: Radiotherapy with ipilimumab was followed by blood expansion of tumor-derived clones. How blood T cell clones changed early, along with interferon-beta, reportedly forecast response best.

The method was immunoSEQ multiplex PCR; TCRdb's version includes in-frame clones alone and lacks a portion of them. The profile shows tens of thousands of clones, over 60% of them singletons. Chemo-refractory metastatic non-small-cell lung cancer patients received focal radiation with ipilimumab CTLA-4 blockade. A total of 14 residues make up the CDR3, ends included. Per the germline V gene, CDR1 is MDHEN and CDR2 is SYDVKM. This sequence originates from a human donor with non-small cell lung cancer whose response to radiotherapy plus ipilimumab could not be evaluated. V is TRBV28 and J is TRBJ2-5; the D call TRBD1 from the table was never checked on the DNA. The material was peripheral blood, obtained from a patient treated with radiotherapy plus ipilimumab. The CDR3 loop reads CASSWAGGTRAEYF.